This TCR beta chain was found in a study of CD8+ T cells in alopecia areata. Study context: It was oral tofacitinib, at 5 to 10 mg twice daily, that treated patients received.

Extracted from the samples, RNA was reverse transcribed into cDNA to serve as the sequencing template. The protocol was immunoSEQ multiplex PCR, while the TCRdb copy is restricted to in-frame clones and leaves out a portion. This repertoire shows just over 150,000 clones, 50% to 70% found once; its top ten account for roughly 0.91%. A remark on this clone: Its cognate antigen is unknown.

The study's findings and limits: Lesional scalp, notably in alopecia totalis/universalis, had clonality above that of normal scalp.

Stated treatment: oral pan-JAK inhibitor, 5-10 mg twice daily. The TCR originated in a human donor with alopecia areata. The sample here was CD4+ T cells sorted from blood, taken at week 4, from a patient treated with tofacitinib.

The CDR3 region is CAWSIGTSQETQYF. CDR3 nucleotides: TGTGCCTGGAGTATCGGGACTTCTCAAGAGACCCAGTACTTC. The V gene is TRBV30, the J gene TRBJ2-5; maybe TRBD2 (6 bases). Germline V CDR1 and CDR2: GTSNPN, SVGIG (reference sequence). V was cut by 2 bases and J by 2 bases, with 12 bases left in between. The CDR3 has 14 residues.